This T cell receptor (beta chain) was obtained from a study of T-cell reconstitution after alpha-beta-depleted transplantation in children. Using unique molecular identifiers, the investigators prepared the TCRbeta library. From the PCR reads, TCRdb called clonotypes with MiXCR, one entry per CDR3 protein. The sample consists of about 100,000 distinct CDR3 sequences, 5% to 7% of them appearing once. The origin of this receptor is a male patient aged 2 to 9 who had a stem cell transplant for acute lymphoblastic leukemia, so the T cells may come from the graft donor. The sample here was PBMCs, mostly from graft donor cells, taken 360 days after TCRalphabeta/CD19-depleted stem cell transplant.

The CDR3 coding sequence is TGTGCCAGCTCTCTTATAGCGGGAAACGAGCAGTTCTTC. Translating it yields CASSLIAGNEQFF. The rearrangement links TRBV18 to TRBJ2-1; 8 nucleotides match TRBD2. The CDR3 is made up of 13 amino acids. Per germline, CDR1 KGHSH and CDR2 LQKENI. The J segment lost 10 bases and the V segment lost 6 bases, leaving 8 bases of the junction unmatched.